Listed below are T cell receptor beta chains from one sample, sequenced in a study of CD8 T cells in ankylosing spondylitis. TCRdb processed the 5' RACE reads anew with MiXCR; each CDR3 protein has one entry. The repertoire holds around 490,000 distinct CDR3 sequences, with 5.3% as singletons. The material sequenced was blood, either unsorted or a sorted T cell fraction (not recorded which). The receptor source for this set is a male donor with ankylosing spondylitis. Each CDR3 is given with its conserved first and last residue. The order of the fields is V gene, J gene, clone size, D gene, CDR3 DNA, CDR3 protein. A D gene is named only where the DNA matches it firmly. Size is stated for part of the rows, as once, few or many counts, or as a class when the clone is expanded.

TRBV24-1	TRBJ2-1	many	TRBD2	TGTGCCACCAGTGCCCCTGGCGGGAGGGGCTCCTACAATGAGCAGTTCTTC	CATSAPGGRGSYNEQFF
TRBV5-1	TRBJ2-2	many	TRBD2	TGCGCCAGCAGCCAAACTAGCGGGTCGAACACCGGGGAGCTGTTTTTT	CASSQTSGSNTGELFF
TRBV11-2	TRBJ1-1	many	NA	TGTGCCAGCAGCTTAGACCCCCCGGGACCGGAGAACACTGAAGCTTTCTTT	CASSLDPPGPENTEAFF
TRBV6-2/TRBV6-3	TRBJ2-7	NA	NA	TGTGCCAGCAGTTTTCGACACCTGAGCTCCTACGAGCAGTACTTC	CASSFRHLSSYEQYF
TRBV27	TRBJ2-1	few	TRBD2	TGTGCCAGCAGTTCTGCTAGCGGGAATATGAATGAGCAGTTCTTC	CASSSASGNMNEQFF
TRBV28	TRBJ2-7	many	NA	TGTGCCAGCACCCCGGAGGCCCCCTACGAGCAGTACTTC	CASTPEAPYEQYF
TRBV20-1	TRBJ2-3	many	NA	TGCAGTACTCCGGGGACAGATACGCAGTATTTT	CSTPGTDTQYF
TRBV20-1	TRBJ2-7	many	TRBD2	TGCAGTGCTAGGAGACTAGCGGGAGTGGTGTCCTACGAGCAGTACTTC	CSARRLAGVVSYEQYF
TRBV24-1	TRBJ2-1	many	NA	TGTGCCACCAGGGCGGTTAATGAGCAGTTCTTC	CATRAVNEQFF
TRBV5-5	TRBJ2-7	NA	TRBD2	TGTGCCAACAGCTTGCCCAGCGGGAGACCCTACGAGCAGTACTTC	CANSLPSGRPYEQYF
TRBV6-2/TRBV6-3	TRBJ1-1	NA	TRBD1	TGTGCCAGCAGATCCACAGGGGTCACTGAAGCTTTCTTT	CASRSTGVTEAFF
TRBV6-2/TRBV6-3	TRBJ2-1	many	NA	TGTGCCAGCAGGGGATGGAATGAGCAGTTCTTC	CASRGWNEQFF
TRBV7-8	TRBJ1-1	many	NA	TGTGCCAGCAGCTTAGTCGCCAGGGGCTTAGCTTTCTTT	CASSLVARGLAFF
TRBV4-3	TRBJ2-2	many	NA	TGCGCCAGCAGCCAAGAATTTCCTAATTTCTACGGGGAGCTGTTTTTT	CASSQEFPNFYGELFF
TRBV4-1	TRBJ1-1	many	NA	TGCGCCAGCAGCCCTTTTTTTGGTGGCAGTGAAGCTTTCTTT	CASSPFFGGSEAFF
TRBV24-1	TRBJ2-1	many	TRBD2	TGTGCCACCAGTGGACTTCGGGGGTCCGGAGGGACTAGCCATGAGCAGTTCTTC	CATSGLRGSGGTSHEQFF
TRBV5-1	TRBJ2-7	NA	TRBD1	TGCGCCAGCACCGACAGGGGGCGGCCGGGGGAGCAGTACTTC	CASTDRGRPGEQYF
TRBV25-1	TRBJ2-3	many	NA	TGTGCCAGCAGTGAATTAGGGGTGGGCGACGCAGATACGCAGTATTTT	CASSELGVGDADTQYF
TRBV20-1	TRBJ1-1	many	NA	TGCAGTGCTAGAACGAGGGGAGGGCTCGGTGAAGCTTTCTTT	CSARTRGGLGEAFF
TRBV10-3	TRBJ2-3	many	NA	TGTGCCATCAGTGAATCAGATACGCAGTATTTT	CAISESDTQYF
TRBV24-1	TRBJ2-2	many	NA	TGTGCCACCAGTCTTAACACCGGGGAGCTGTTTTTT	CATSLNTGELFF
TRBV20-1	TRBJ2-7	many	TRBD2	TGCAGTGCTAGTCCGGCTAGCGGGAGTCTGTACGAGCAGTACTTC	CSASPASGSLYEQYF